Following are 20 T cell receptor beta chains from one sample sequenced in a study of T cell repertoires in cytomegalovirus infection. One entry per CDR3 protein, called by TCRdb with MiXCR from the reads. Here the sample spans about 400,000 distinct CDR3 sequences, around 18% being singletons. Sample: PBMCs. The receptors were sampled from a human donor in good health (CMV status not recorded). Some clones in this sample may be carry-over from other donors' samples.

This clonotype was seen a few times. The chain is built from TRBV7-2 and TRBJ2-2; D call uncertain. This CDR3 has 12 residues. Trimming left V 4 bases short and J 3 bases short, with 3 bases between. In germline, CDR1 is SGHTA, CDR2 FQGNSA. CDR3 amino acids: CASSSDTGELFF. In DNA form, the CDR3 reads TGTGCCAGCAGCTCTGACACCGGGGAGCTGTTTTTT.

The count of this clonotype is one. The V and J genes are TRBV24-1 and TRBJ1-5; D is unresolved. V lost 2 bases to trimming and J lost 0 bases, with 10 bases between them. The CDR3 spans 16 residues. From germline, CDR1 is KGHDR and CDR2 SFDVKD. The CDR3 DNA reads as TGTGCCACCAGTGATTCCCGAACAGCTAGCAATCAGCCCCAGCATTTT. This translates into CATSDSRTASNQPQHF.

The rearrangement uses TRBV27 and TRBJ1-2; no clear D. V lost 2 bases to trimming and J lost 2 bases, with 9 bases between them. Germline CDR1 reads MNHEY; CDR2 reads SMNVEV (reference sequence). The CDR3 is 14 amino acids. The CDR3 DNA sequence: TGTGCCAGCAGTTTAAGACTCGGGAACTATGGCTACACCTTC. Residues: CASSLRLGNYGYTF.

This clonotype was counted ten times or more. The gene calls are TRBV7-2 and TRBJ1-1; no reliable D call. Germline V gives CDR1 SGHTA, CDR2 FQGNSA. The V end lost 7 bases, the J end lost 5 bases, and 17 bases lay between the germline ends. This CDR3 is built from 14 residues. CDR3 bases: TGTGCCAGCATCCGAGGCTTGGGATGGACTGAAGCTTTCTTT. Its protein product is CASIRGLGWTEAFF.

The rearrangement links TRBV18 to TRBJ2-7; 7 bases are shared with TRBD2. Germline CDR1 and CDR2: KGHSH and LQKENI. After removal of 5 bases from V and 4 bases from J, the junction contained 8 bases not matched to a gene. There are 14 residues in the CDR3. Here the CDR3 DNA reads TGTGCCAGCTCAACGACTACCGGGGGGTACGAGCAGTACTTC. This translates into CASSTTTGGYEQYF.

In this sample, this clonotype turned up many times. V is TRBV12-3 or TRBV12-4 and J is TRBJ1-4, with a weak D call TRBD1 (5 bases). The CDR3 extends over 16 amino acids. Trimming stripped 7 bases from V and 6 bases from J, with 21 bases between. The CDR3 reads CASNMGLRGPYEKLFF. CDR3 in DNA: TGTGCCAGCAATATGGGGTTACGGGGACCCTATGAAAAACTGTTTTTT.

In its sample, this clonotype was seen a few times. The V and J genes are TRBV29-1 and TRBJ1-2; perhaps TRBD1 as D (5 bases). Per germline, CDR1 SQVTM and CDR2 ANQGSEA. Trimming removed 1 base from V and 13 bases from J, with 13 bases in between. This CDR3 has 11 residues. The CDR3: CSVEGTPPLTF. The CDR3 DNA reads as TGCAGCGTTGAAGGGACACCACCCCTCACCTTC. The variable domain in full, with the rest retrieved from reference TRBV29-1 and TRBJ1-2, is SAVISQKPSRDICQRGTSLTIQCQVDSQVTMMFWYRQQPGQSLTLIATANQGSEATYESGFVIDKFPISRPNLTFSTLTVSNMSPEDSSIYLCSVEGTPPLTFGSGTRLTVV.

The chain has TRBV18 and TRBJ2-1; the match to TRBD2 covers 14 bases. Germline loops: CDR1 KGHSH, CDR2 LQKENI. The CDR3 length is 21 residues. After removal of 5 bases from V and 2 bases from J, the junction contained 17 bases not matched to a gene. The CDR3, as DNA: TGTGCCAGCTCATCAAGGGCCGGGACTAGCGGGAGCTGGTCGACCTACAATGAGCAGTTCTTC. It codes for CASSSRAGTSGSWSTYNEQFF. Complete variable domain (other parts from reference TRBV18 and TRBJ2-1): NAGVMQNPRHLVRRRGQEARLRCSPMKGHSHVYWYRQLPEEGLKFMVYLQKENIIDESGMPKERFSAEFPKEGPSILRIQQVVRGDSAAYFCASSSRAGTSGSWSTYNEQFFGPGTRLTVL.

The table lists this clonotype with a few counts. The chain uses TRBV6-1 and TRBJ1-1; D may be TRBD1 (5 bases). V lost 5 bases to trimming and J lost 11 bases, with 15 bases between them. Germline CDR1 is MNHNS and CDR2 is SASEGT. The CDR3 has 12 amino acids. The CDR3 DNA reads as TGTGCCAGCAGTCCCTGGGGGATAGAGGCTTTCTTT. Translating it yields CASSPWGIEAFF.

This clonotype was picked up a small number of times. The V and J genes are TRBV6-2 or TRBV6-3 and TRBJ2-1; 8 nucleotides match TRBD2. With 8 bases clipped from V and 2 bases from J, the junction kept 5 bases outside the gene matches. Germline V gene lookup returns CDR1 MNHEY and CDR2 SVGEGT. The CDR3 totals 14 residues. CDR3: CASLKREPYNEQFF. As DNA, the CDR3 is TGTGCCAGCCTAAAGCGGGAGCCCTACAATGAGCAGTTCTTC.

The chain links TRBV28 to TRBJ2-7; 10 nucleotides agree with TRBD2. The V gene end was trimmed by 5 bases and the J gene end by 2 bases; junction bases not matched to a gene: 3. The CDR3 sequence is 14 residues long. Germline V gene data show CDR1 as MDHEN and CDR2 as SYDVKM. CDR3 sequence (DNA): TGTGCCAGCAGTATACTAGCGGGACCCTACGAGCAGTACTTC. It encodes CASSILAGPYEQYF.

This clonotype was counted at least ten times. V gene TRBV7-2 combines with J gene TRBJ2-7; D might be TRBD1 or TRBD2, each matching 5 bases. CDR1 and CDR2 (germline): SGHTA, FQGNSA. The CDR3 spans 16 residues. The V end lost 0 bases, the J end lost 3 bases, and 15 bases lay between the germline ends. CDR3 region: CASSLAPMGTNYEQYF. The CDR3 DNA sequence: TGTGCCAGCAGCTTAGCCCCTATGGGGACCAACTACGAGCAGTACTTC.

The sample holds a few counts of this clonotype. The rearrangement joins TRBV24-1 to TRBJ2-1, with 10 bases that match TRBD2. This CDR3 spans 15 amino acids. Germline V gene data show CDR1 as KGHDR and CDR2 as SFDVKD. V was clipped by 9 bases and J by 4 bases; unmatched bases: 8. This chain's CDR3 is CATQSASGSYNEQFF. In DNA, the CDR3 is TGTGCCACCCAGAGCGCTAGCGGGAGTTACAATGAGCAGTTCTTC.

This clonotype has just a few counts. This chain uses TRBV15 with TRBJ2-7, with D perhaps matching TRBD2 (5 bases). Trimming took off 5 bases at V and 2 bases at J, with 16 bases between the two ends. The CDR3 sequence is 15 residues long. Germline V gives CDR1 LNHNV, CDR2 YYDKDF (reference sequence). CDR3 nucleotide sequence: TGTGCCACCAGCGGGGAGCCCGTGCGCACCTACGAGCAGTACTTC. Translated: CATSGEPVRTYEQYF.

V and J are TRBV6-6 and TRBJ1-6, with D perhaps matching TRBD1 (6 bases). V shed 0 bases and J shed 10 bases, with 19 bases lying between them. Germline lookup yields CDR1 MNHNY and CDR2 SVGAGI (reference sequence). This CDR3 has 17 amino acids. The CDR3 is CASSYSSRGRSLSPLHF. CDR3 bases: TGTGCCAGCAGTTACTCGAGCAGGGGAAGGTCGCTATCACCCCTCCACTTT.

The rearrangement links TRBV29-1 to TRBJ2-3; the match to TRBD1 covers 8 bases. The CDR3 has 12 residues. Losses at the gene ends were 6 bases for V and 4 bases for J; bases not matched to a gene: 3. Germline V gives CDR1 SQVTM, CDR2 ANQGSEA. CDR3 sequence reads: CSVLTGADTQYF. CDR3 nucleotide sequence: TGCAGCGTGCTGACAGGGGCAGATACGCAGTATTTT.

This clonotype was picked up a small number of times. V usage is TRBV30 and J usage is TRBJ2-1, with D maybe TRBD2 (6 bases). The CDR3 has 14 residues. Trimming shortened V by 2 bases and J by 4 bases, and 12 bases separated the two germline ends. CDR1 GTSNPN and CDR2 SVGIG come from the germline V gene (reference sequence). The CDR3 here is CAWSPAGTYNEQFF. The CDR3 nucleotides read TGTGCCTGGAGTCCCGCCGGGACTTACAATGAGCAGTTCTTC. Full variable domain (missing parts from reference TRBV30 and TRBJ2-1): SQTIHQWPATLVQPVGSPLSLECTVEGTSNPNLYWYRQAAGRGLQLLFYSVGIGQISSEVPQNLSASRPQDRQFILSSKKLLLSDSGFYLCAWSPAGTYNEQFFGPGTRLTVL.

This sequence joins TRBV15 and TRBJ2-7; 7 bases are a match to TRBD2. The CDR3 runs to 14 residues. V trimming: 1 base; J trimming: 1 base; junction bases outside the gene matches: 1. The V gene's germline CDR1 is LNHNV and CDR2 YYDKDF (reference sequence). This CDR3 reads CATSRGGGSYEQYF. In DNA form, the CDR3 reads TGTGCCACCAGCAGAGGGGGGGGATCCTACGAGCAGTACTTC.

The chain recombines TRBV20-1 with TRBJ2-7; 11 positions agree with TRBD2. V lost 2 bases to trimming and J lost 3 bases; unmatched junction nucleotides: 9. Germline V gene data show CDR1 as DFQATT and CDR2 as SNEGSKA (reference sequence). The CDR3 sequence is 16 residues long. As DNA, the CDR3 is TGCAGTGCTAGAAGACCGGGACTAGCGGATATCTACGAGCAGTACTTC. As protein: CSARRPGLADIYEQYF.

In this sample, this clonotype turned up a few times. The J gene is TRBJ2-3, the V gene TRBV7-2; possibly TRBD2 for D (6 bases). With 5 bases removed from V and 2 bases from J, the gap between germline ends came to 14 bases. The CDR3 consists of 15 residues. Germline V lookup: CDR1 SGHTA, CDR2 FQGNSA. The chain's CDR3 is CASSNGGSNTDTQYF. CDR3 coding DNA: TGTGCCAGCAGCAACGGGGGAAGCAACACAGATACGCAGTATTTT. The full variable domain, completed using reference TRBV7-2 and TRBJ2-3, is GAGVSQSPSNKVTEKGKDVELRCDPISGHTALYWYRQSLGQGLEFLIYFQGNSAPDKSGLPSDRFSAERTGGSVSTLTIQRTQQEDSAVYLCASSNGGSNTDTQYFGPGTRLTVL.